This TCR beta chain came from a study of blood T cells in healthy people across ages. This clonotype was observed a few times. Trimming stripped 6 bases from V and 8 bases from J, with 18 bases between. Germline V CDR1 and CDR2: SGHRS, YFSETQ. The CDR3 covers 14 residues. The authors ran a second PCR of 7 to 11 cycles using a sample-barcoded 5' primer and a J-beta primer mix. TCRdb passed the 5' RACE reads through MiXCR, listing each CDR3 protein once. In the table there are 1.8 million or so distinct CDR3 sequences, approximately 39% of which are singletons. The sequencing sample was made of blood. The TCR was taken from a human donor in good health. The chain recombines TRBV5-1 with TRBJ2-1; perhaps TRBD2 as D (7 bases). The CDR3 DNA is TGCGCCAGCAAGGGGGGGCCAGGAGTATATGAGCAGTTCTTC. Amino acids: CASKGGPGVYEQFF. Based on the CDR3 plus reference TRBV5-1 and TRBJ2-1, the full variable domain is KAGVTQTPRYLIKTRGQQVTLSCSPISGHRSVSWYQQTPGQGLQFLFEYFSETQRNKGNFPGRFSGRQFSNSRSEMNVSTLELGDSALYLCASKGGPGVYEQFFGPGTRLTVL.